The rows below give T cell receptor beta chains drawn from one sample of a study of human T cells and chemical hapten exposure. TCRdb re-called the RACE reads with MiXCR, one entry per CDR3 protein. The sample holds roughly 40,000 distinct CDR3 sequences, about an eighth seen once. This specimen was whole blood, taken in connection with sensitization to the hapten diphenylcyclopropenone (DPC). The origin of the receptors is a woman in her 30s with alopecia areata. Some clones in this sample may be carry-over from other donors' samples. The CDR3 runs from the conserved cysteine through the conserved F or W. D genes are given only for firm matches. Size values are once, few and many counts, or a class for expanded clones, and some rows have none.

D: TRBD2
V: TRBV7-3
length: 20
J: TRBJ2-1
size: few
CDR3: CASSSPRAGGPRISYNEQFF
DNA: TGTGCCAGCAGCTCCCCGAGAGCGGGAGGGCCGAGGATCTCCTACAATGAGCAGTTCTTC

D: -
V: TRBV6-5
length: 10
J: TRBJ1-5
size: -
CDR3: CASGNQPQHF
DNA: TGTGCCAGCGGTAATCAGCCCCAGCATTTT

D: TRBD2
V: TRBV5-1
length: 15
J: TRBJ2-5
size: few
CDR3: CASSLVAGASRTQYF
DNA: TGCGCCAGCAGCTTGGTAGCGGGGGCCTCGCGAACCCAGTACTTC

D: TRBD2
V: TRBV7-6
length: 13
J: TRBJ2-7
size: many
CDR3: CASSSGGSYEQYF
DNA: TGTGCCAGCAGCTCGGGGGGCTCCTACGAGCAGTACTTC

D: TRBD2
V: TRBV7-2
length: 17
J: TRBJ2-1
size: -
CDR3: CASSLALRLAPYNEQFF
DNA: TGTGCCAGCAGCTTAGCGTTAAGACTAGCACCATACAATGAGCAGTTCTTC

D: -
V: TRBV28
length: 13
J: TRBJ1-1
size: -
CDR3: CATQTHSNTEAFF
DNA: TGTGCCACCCAAACCCATTCCAACACTGAAGCTTTCTTT

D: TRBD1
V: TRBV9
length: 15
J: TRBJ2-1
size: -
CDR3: CASSFRQGAYNEQIF
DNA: TGTGCCAGCAGCTTCCGACAGGGGGCCTACAATGAGCAGATCTTC

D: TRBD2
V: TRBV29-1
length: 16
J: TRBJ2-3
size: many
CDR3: CSAARGDSTPTDTQYF
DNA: TGCAGCGCCGCCCGGGGGGACTCCACACCCACAGATACGCAGTATTTT

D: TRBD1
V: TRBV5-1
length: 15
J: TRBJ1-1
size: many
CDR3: CASSAKDRVNTEAFF
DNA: TGCGCCAGCAGCGCAAAGGACAGGGTGAACACTGAAGCTTTCTTT

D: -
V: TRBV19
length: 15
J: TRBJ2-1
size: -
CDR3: CASSLDISSYNEQFF
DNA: TGTGCCAGTAGCCTGGACATAAGCTCCTACAATGAGCAGTTCTTC

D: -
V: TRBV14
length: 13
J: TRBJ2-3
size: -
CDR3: CASSQASADTQYF
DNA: TGTGCCAGCAGCCAAGCTAGTGCGGATACGCAGTATTTT

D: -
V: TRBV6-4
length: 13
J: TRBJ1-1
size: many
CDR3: CASSSRVNTEAFF
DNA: TGTGCCAGCAGCTCCAGGGTGAACACTGAAGCTTTCTTT

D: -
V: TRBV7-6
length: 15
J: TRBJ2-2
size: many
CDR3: CASSSMTGRSGELFF
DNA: TGTGCCAGCAGCTCTATGACAGGGAGGTCCGGGGAGCTGTTTTTT

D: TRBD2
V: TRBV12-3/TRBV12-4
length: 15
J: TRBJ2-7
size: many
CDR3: CASTAPAAGGNEQYF
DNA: TGTGCCAGCACCGCACCGGCAGCGGGAGGGAACGAGCAGTACTTC

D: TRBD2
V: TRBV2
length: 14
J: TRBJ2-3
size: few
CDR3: CASRLAGGPDTQYF
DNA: TGTGCCAGCAGGCTAGCGGGAGGGCCGGATACGCAGTATTTT

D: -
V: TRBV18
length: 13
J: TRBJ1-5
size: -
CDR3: CATSEGGNQPQHF
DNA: TGTGCCACCAGCGAGGGAGGCAATCAGCCCCAGCATTTT

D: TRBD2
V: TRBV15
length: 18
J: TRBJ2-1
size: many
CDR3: CATSTPGTSIRAYNEQFF
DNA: TGTGCCACCAGCACACCGGGGACTAGCATAAGGGCCTACAATGAGCAGTTCTTC

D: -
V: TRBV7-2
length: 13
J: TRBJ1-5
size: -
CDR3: CATSLESGQPQHF
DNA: TGTGCCACCAGCTTAGAATCCGGTCAGCCCCAGCATTTT

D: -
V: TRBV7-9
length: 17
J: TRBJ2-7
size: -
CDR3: CASTPLLEETEIYEQYF
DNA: TGTGCCAGCACCCCCCTCTTAGAAGAGACGGAGATATACGAGCAGTACTTC

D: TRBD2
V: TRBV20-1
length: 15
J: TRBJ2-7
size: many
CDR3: CSARVGLAGTYEQYF
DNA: TGCAGTGCTAGGGTTGGACTAGCGGGAACCTACGAGCAGTACTTC

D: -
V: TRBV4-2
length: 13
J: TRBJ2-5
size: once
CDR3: CASSQAESQTQYF
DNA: TGTGCCAGCAGCCAAGCCGAATCTCAGACCCAGTACTTC

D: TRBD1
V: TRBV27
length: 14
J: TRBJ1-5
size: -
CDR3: CASRPTGANQPQHF
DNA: TGTGCCAGCAGGCCAACAGGGGCTAATCAGCCCCAGCATTTT

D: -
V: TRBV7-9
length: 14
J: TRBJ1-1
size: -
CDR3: CASSLEQTNTEAFF
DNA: TGTGCCAGCAGCTTGGAACAGACGAACACTGAAGCTTTCTTT

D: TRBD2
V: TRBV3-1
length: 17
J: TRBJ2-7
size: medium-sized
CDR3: CASSQLAGDRSRYEQYF
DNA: TGTGCCAGCAGCCAATTAGCGGGAGATAGATCGAGGTACGAGCAGTACTTC

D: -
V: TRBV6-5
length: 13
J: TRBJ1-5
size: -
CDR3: CATRAVSGQPQHF
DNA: TGTGCCACCAGGGCAGTTTCGGGTCAGCCCCAGCATTTT